A single sample gave rise to the 18 T cell receptor beta chains below, sequenced in a study of T cell changes during pregnancy in multiple sclerosis. The data were produced by immunoSEQ multiplex PCR, yet TCRdb's version contains in-frame clones alone and is incomplete. The table lists around 25,000 clones, around four fifths of them singletons. The material sequenced was CD8+ T cells from peripheral blood mononuclear cells, taken in the first trimester of pregnancy. These receptors were taken from a female donor in good health, enrolled as a control in a pregnancy study.

The chain couples TRBV9 to TRBJ2-7, with D tentatively TRBD2 (5 bases). V lost 0 bases and J lost 7, with 11 bases in between. CDR3 size: 13 residues. Looked up from germline, CDR1 is SGDLS and CDR2 is YYNGEE. CDR3 DNA: TGTGCCAGCAGCGTAGCTGAGGGAAAGGAGCAGTACTTC. Amino acids: CASSVAEGKEQYF.

The gene calls are TRBV7-2 and TRBJ1-2; D unclear. From germline, CDR1 is SGHTA and CDR2 FQGNSA. The CDR3 loop spans 13 amino acids. V was trimmed by 6 bases and J by 4 bases, leaving 12 bases between them. CDR3 sequence reads: CASRIPGFYGYTF. The CDR3 nucleotides read TGTGCCAGCAGGATACCGGGATTCTATGGCTACACCTTC.

The genes are TRBV29-1 and TRBJ2-7, with 8 bases matching TRBD1. The CDR3 has 17 residues. Trimming at V came to 4 bases and at J to 2 bases, leaving 16 bases not matched to a gene. Germline CDR1 reads SQVTM; CDR2 reads ANQGSEA. Written as DNA, the CDR3 is TGCAGCGTTGCGGATCCAGGGGGCGTTTGGTCCGCCTACGAGCAGTACTTC. It is translated as CSVADPGGVWSAYEQYF.

This clone came up once. V usage is TRBV2 and J usage is TRBJ1-2, with 9 bases identical to TRBD1. The V segment lost 6 bases and the J segment 6 bases; nucleotides outside the gene matches: 8. Germline loops: CDR1 SNHLY, CDR2 FYNNEI. The CDR3 length is 14 residues. CDR3 sequence reads: CASSRPGQGNGYTF. CDR3 sequence (DNA): TGTGCCAGCAGCCGCCCCGGACAGGGGAATGGCTACACCTTC.

The genes are TRBV7-6 and TRBJ1-1; the D gene is possibly TRBD1 (5 bases). Trimming took 5 bases from V and 0 from J, leaving 10 bases between them. This CDR3 is built from 14 residues. Germline V lookup: CDR1 SGHVS, CDR2 FNYEAQ. CDR3 nucleotide sequence: TGTGCCAGCAGCAACAGGAACGTGAACACTGAAGCTTTCTTT. Its protein is CASSNRNVNTEAFF.

The CDR3 spells CASSQAIQGGTEAFF. The CDR3 DNA reads as TGCGCCAGCAGCCAAGCAATCCAGGGAGGAACTGAAGCTTTCTTT. The chain is built from TRBV4-1 and TRBJ1-1; TRBD1 is a possible D gene (5 bases). The germline V gene encodes CDR1 MGHRA and CDR2 YSYEKL. Between the trimmed V and J ends, which lost 1 base and 5 bases, there was a span of 14 bases. The CDR3 consists of 15 residues.

The chain uses TRBV12-5 and TRBJ1-1; tentatively, D is TRBD1 (5 bases). The CDR3 runs to 13 residues. Between the trimmed V and J ends, which lost 7 bases and 4 bases, there was a span of 13 bases. Germline V lookup: CDR1 LGHNT, CDR2 FRNRAP. CDR3 loop: CASALIRATEAFF. For the CDR3, the DNA is TGTGCTAGTGCCTTAATCAGGGCCACTGAAGCTTTCTTT.

This clone was recorded many times. The chain has TRBV6-1 and TRBJ1-1; no definite D call. Trimming removed 4 bases from V and 5 bases from J, with 14 bases in between. Germline CDR1 and CDR2: MNHNS and SASEGT. The CDR3 runs to 14 residues. Written as DNA, the CDR3 is TGTGCCAGCAGTGTAGATCAAGAGGTAACTGAAGCTTTCTTT. It translates to CASSVDQEVTEAFF.

This chain uses TRBV6-1 with TRBJ2-1, with D possibly being TRBD1 (5 bases). CDR3 size: 14 residues. The germline V gene encodes CDR1 MNHNS and CDR2 SASEGT. The V and J ends lost 6 bases and 9 bases respectively, with 18 bases between them. The CDR3 sequence is CASRETTEWAEQFF. The CDR3 coding sequence is TGTGCCAGCAGGGAAACGACAGAATGGGCTGAGCAGTTCTTC.

The chain carries TRBV7-2 and TRBJ1-3; D unclear. Germline V gives CDR1 SGHTA, CDR2 FQGNSA. Trimming took off 5 bases at V and 4 bases at J, with 27 bases between the two ends. This CDR3 spans 19 amino acids. The CDR3 DNA sequence: TGTGCCAGCAGCCACCGCCCCTGGCGGGTTACCTCTCAAGGAAACACCATATATTTT. Translated: CASSHRPWRVTSQGNTIYF.

V and J are TRBV19 and TRBJ1-2; 10 nucleotides align to TRBD1. The V segment lost 3 bases and the J segment 6 bases; nucleotides outside the gene matches: 4. CDR3 length: 14 residues. Germline CDR1 reads LNHDA; CDR2 reads SQIVND (reference sequence). CDR3 bases: TGTGCCAGTAGTATCGCGGGACAGGGGAATGGCTACACCTTC. This translates into CASSIAGQGNGYTF.

The rearrangement links TRBV9 to TRBJ1-1; D is undetermined. Germline CDR1 and CDR2: SGDLS and YYNGEE. V lost 0 bases and J 5 bases, leaving 17 bases between the germline ends. The CDR3 has 16 residues. The CDR3 DNA follows: TGTGCCAGCAGCGTAGCTGGGTCACCGGGAAAAACTGAAGCTTTCTTT. It is translated as CASSVAGSPGKTEAFF.

V and J are TRBV9 and TRBJ2-2; 8 bases line up with TRBD1. Germline CDR1 SGDLS, CDR2 YYNGEE. The CDR3 sequence is 17 residues long. With 1 base clipped from V and 0 bases from J, the junction kept 5 bases outside the gene matches. In DNA, the CDR3 is TGTGCCAGCAGCGTACCGGGACAGGACGCGAACACCGGGGAGCTGTTTTTT. This encodes CASSVPGQDANTGELFF.

The chain uses TRBV2 and TRBJ1-4; 10 bases are shared with TRBD1. Germline CDR1 is SNHLY and CDR2 is FYNNEI. The CDR3 contains 21 residues. With V trimmed by 4 bases and J by 0 bases, 17 bases remained unmatched. The CDR3 DNA sequence: TGTGCCAGCAGTGCCAGAACTCCGGGACAGGGGACCGACACAACTAATGAAAAACTGTTTTTT. Its translation is CASSARTPGQGTDTTNEKLFF.

The chain couples TRBV6-4 to TRBJ2-3, with 8 bases lining up with TRBD2. The CDR3 covers 14 residues. Germline CDR1 MRHNA, CDR2 SNTAGT. The trim removed 5 bases at V and 0 bases at J, leaving 1 base unmatched. The CDR3 DNA follows: TGTGCCAGCAGTCGGGGGGGAAGCACAGATACGCAGTATTTT. Translating it yields CASSRGGSTDTQYF.

V gene TRBV6-5 combines with J gene TRBJ1-1; the D is unclear. CDR1 MNHEY and CDR2 SVGAGI come from the germline V gene. CDR3 length: 14 amino acids. With 0 bases removed from V and 3 bases from J, the gap between germline ends came to 8 bases. CDR3 in DNA: TGTGCCAGCAGTTACTCAATGATAGACACTGAAGCTTTCTTT. Its translation: CASSYSMIDTEAFF.

The chain combines TRBV6-4 with TRBJ2-2, with D perhaps TRBD1 (6 bases). Germline V gene data show CDR1 as MRHNA and CDR2 as SNTAGT. V dropped 0 bases and J dropped 7 bases, with 15 bases sitting between them. CDR3 length: 16 amino acids. This chain's CDR3 is CASSDSETGPSGELFF. In nucleotides, the CDR3 is TGTGCCAGCAGTGACTCAGAGACAGGTCCTAGCGGGGAGCTGTTTTTT.

V usage is TRBV5-8 and J usage is TRBJ2-7, with 8 bases fitting TRBD2. The ends lost 6 bases at V and 6 bases at J; junction bases unmatched: 11. CDR1 is SGHTS, CDR2 YDEGEE, per germline. This CDR3 contains 14 residues. The CDR3 reads CASIPGLVSSEQYF. The CDR3 DNA reads as TGTGCCAGCATACCGGGACTAGTTTCATCCGAGCAGTACTTC.